This TCR beta chain was found in a study of blood T cell repertoires in COVID-19. On the study more broadly: PBMCs, B-cell-depleted T cells, or T cells provided the cDNA or gDNA that made up the material.

The germline gives CDR1 SGHTA, CDR2 FQGNSA. The ends were cut back, 5 bases at V and 4 bases at J, with 11 bases in the middle. This CDR3 is 14 amino acids long. In the original processing: Estimation of nucleated cell counts was performed using reference gene primer amplification. Sequencing was performed with immunoSEQ multiplex PCR; in TCRdb, only in-frame clones are kept and a portion is missing. The V and J calls and the clone size are those of that table, but D and trimming were determined from the DNA. The sample gives 73,000 or so clones, roughly 85% of which show up once; over 7.5% is in the top ten.

The sequenced sample consisted of peripheral blood. The chain is built from TRBV7-2 and TRBJ2-2, with a possible D match to TRBD1 (6 bases). The clonotype originates from a man aged 25-45 years with acute or convalescent COVID-19. CDR3 protein: CASSTGTSTGELFF. The CDR3 DNA reads as TGTGCCAGCAGCACCGGGACAAGCACCGGGGAGCTGTTTTTT.